The 31 T cell receptor beta chains below come from one sample, sequenced in a study of OX40 agonist ivuxolimab in advanced cancers. TCRdb's table, derived via immunoSEQ multiplex PCR, lists solely in-frame clones and lacks some. The data show 60,000 or so clones, approximately 80% seen once. The sample was CD4+ or CD8+ T cells sorted from blood, taken in a trial of the OX40 agonist ivuxolimab. These receptors all stem from an adult with an advanced solid tumor such as melanoma, head and neck, liver or kidney cancer.

The rearrangement links TRBV2 to TRBJ2-2; no clear D gene. Trimming pared 6 bases from V and 8 bases from J, leaving 16 bases between. Germline V gene data show CDR1 as SNHLY and CDR2 as FYNNEI. The CDR3 is 14 residues long. The CDR3 protein is CASRGSRVVGELFF. DNA of the CDR3: TGTGCCAGCAGAGGTTCTAGGGTAGTTGGGGAGCTGTTTTTT.

This clone was observed a few times. The CDR3 coding sequence is TGTGCCAGCAGCGCCGGGACAGAAGAGACCCAGTACTTC. Translating it yields CASSAGTEETQYF. This sequence joins TRBV9 and TRBJ2-5, with 7 bases that match TRBD1. The CDR3 is 13 amino acids. The junction had 2 bases not matched to a gene; V was cut back by 3 bases and J by 3 bases. Germline V gene data show CDR1 as SGDLS and CDR2 as YYNGEE.

The gene calls are TRBV5-1 and TRBJ2-7, with D perhaps matching TRBD1 or TRBD2 (5 bases each). V was trimmed by 7 bases and J by 4 bases, leaving 18 bases between them. This CDR3 contains 14 residues. CDR1 is SGHRS, CDR2 YFSETQ, per germline. CDR3 coding DNA: TGCGCCAGCCGAACCGGGACCTCGGGTTACGAGCAGTACTTC. Its translation is CASRTGTSGYEQYF.

The chain combines TRBV5-1 with TRBJ2-1; D is unclear. The V gene's germline CDR1 is SGHRS and CDR2 YFSETQ. Trimming shortened V by 0 bases and J by 1 base, and 11 bases separated the two germline ends. The CDR3 spans 16 residues. The CDR3 DNA is TGCGCCAGCAGCTTGGCCCCAGTCCGATCCTACAATGAGCAGTTCTTC. This sequence encodes CASSLAPVRSYNEQFF.

The chain recombines TRBV7-9 with TRBJ2-7; 8 nucleotides agree with TRBD2. The ends lost 2 bases at V and 6 bases at J; junction bases unmatched: 9. The CDR3 is 15 amino acids. Germline V gene sequence: CDR1 SEHNR, CDR2 FQNEAQ (reference sequence). The CDR3 loop is CASSLNGLASSEQYF. CDR3 nucleotides: TGTGCCAGCAGCTTAAATGGACTAGCTTCGAGCGAGCAGTACTTC.

The V gene is TRBV6-4, the J gene TRBJ2-1; TRBD2 might be the D (6 bases). Germline CDR1 reads MRHNA; CDR2 reads SNTAGT. The CDR3 contains 15 residues. Trimming left V 4 bases short and J 5 bases short, with 15 bases between. This CDR3 reads CASSGEGGIDNEQFF. DNA of the CDR3: TGTGCCAGCAGTGGTGAGGGAGGTATCGACAATGAGCAGTTCTTC.

The rearrangement joins TRBV7-2 to TRBJ2-1, with a possible D match to TRBD1 (5 bases). The germline V gene encodes CDR1 SGHTA and CDR2 FQGNSA. V lost 5 bases to trimming and J lost 10 bases, with 15 bases between them. This CDR3 contains 13 residues. The CDR3 nucleotides are TGTGCCAGCAGCCAAGGGGTATGGGGCGAGCAGTTCTTC. This sequence encodes CASSQGVWGEQFF.

V usage is TRBV19 and J usage is TRBJ2-3; TRBD1 is a possible D gene (6 bases). Germline loops: CDR1 LNHDA, CDR2 SQIVND (reference sequence). The CDR3 is 14 residues long. V lost 5 bases and J 4 bases, leaving 13 bases between the germline ends. The CDR3 region is CASSGLKGADTQYF. In DNA, the CDR3 is TGTGCCAGTAGTGGCCTGAAGGGGGCAGATACGCAGTATTTT.

The CDR3 spells CASSLGGLRRPQYF. CDR3 DNA sequence: TGTGCCAGCAGTTTAGGGGGCCTTCGGAGGCCCCAGTACTTC. The chain uses TRBV27 and TRBJ2-5; tentatively, D is TRBD1 (6 bases). Trimming cost V 2 bases and J 9 bases, with 16 bases left between them. The CDR3 sequence is 14 residues long. CDR1 and CDR2 from the germline V gene are MNHEY and SMNVEV (reference sequence).

This clone came up a few times. J is TRBJ2-7 and V is TRBV28, with TRBD2 matching over 10 bases. Germline-derived CDR1 and CDR2 are MDHEN and SYDVKM. V dropped 3 bases and J dropped 7; count of bases not matched to a gene: 12. This CDR3 spans 16 amino acids. The CDR3 region has the DNA TGTGCCAGCAGTTTGCTCTCTAGCGGGAGTTTCGGAGAGCAGTACTTC. Residues: CASSLLSSGSFGEQYF.

This clone was picked up a small number of times. The chain joins TRBV18 to TRBJ2-2; D unclear. Germline CDR1 and CDR2: KGHSH and LQKENI. V dropped 5 bases and J dropped 6 bases, with 22 bases sitting between them. The CDR3 loop spans 17 amino acids. Here the CDR3 DNA reads TGTGCCAGCTCAAGGTTTTCTTCTGAGGCCGGTTCCGGGGAGCTGTTTTTT. It specifies CASSRFSSEAGSGELFF.

This clone was seen only once. The rearrangement links TRBV11-1 to TRBJ2-5, with TRBD1 matching 7 bases. There are 14 residues in the CDR3. Trimming removed 1 base from V and 3 bases from J; junction bases left unmatched: 2. CDR1 and CDR2 from the germline V gene are SGHAT and FQDESV (reference sequence). The CDR3 protein is CASSLDGTEETQYF. CDR3 DNA: TGTGCCAGCAGCTTAGATGGGACAGAAGAGACCCAGTACTTC.

The chain has TRBV9 and TRBJ2-1, with 10 bases aligning to TRBD2. CDR3 length: 18 residues. Per the germline V gene, CDR1 is SGDLS and CDR2 is YYNGEE. Trimming at V came to 0 bases and at J to 8 bases, leaving 14 bases not matched to a gene. The CDR3 nucleotides are TGTGCCAGCAGCGTAGAGGGGGTAAGCGGGAGGGAAATAGATGAGCAGTTCTTC. Protein sequence: CASSVEGVSGREIDEQFF.

This chain connects TRBV28 to TRBJ2-6, with D uncertain. The CDR3 has 15 amino acids. In germline, CDR1 is MDHEN, CDR2 SYDVKM. Trimming shortened V by 6 bases and J by 2 bases, and 11 bases separated the two germline ends. CDR3 DNA: TGTGCCAGCAGGGGGTACAGAGCTGGGGCCAACGTCCTGACTTTC. Residues: CASRGYRAGANVLTF. The full variable domain, with the rest looked up from reference TRBV28 and TRBJ2-6, is DVKVTQSSRYLVKRTGEKVFLECVQDMDHENMFWYRQDPGLGLRLIYFSYDVKMKEKGDIPEGYSVSREKKERFSLILESASTNQTSMYLCASRGYRAGANVLTFGAGSRLTVL.

This clone was found once. The V gene is TRBV6-6, the J gene TRBJ2-7, with no clear D. The CDR3 spans 12 residues. From germline, CDR1 is MNHNY and CDR2 SVGAGI (reference sequence). With 2 bases removed from V and 5 bases from J, the gap between germline ends came to 7 bases. CDR3 amino acids: CASSYNGHEQYF. In nucleotides, the CDR3 is TGTGCCAGCAGTTACAATGGCCACGAGCAGTACTTC.

The chain has TRBV30 and TRBJ2-3; D call uncertain. The V end was cut by 3 bases, the J end by 2 bases, with 6 bases between. CDR1 GTSNPN and CDR2 SVGIG come from the germline V gene (reference sequence). This CDR3 comprises 12 residues. The CDR3, as DNA: TGTGCCTGGAGGTCTTTCACAGATACGCAGTATTTT. It specifies CAWRSFTDTQYF.

This clone was picked up one time. V gene TRBV18 combines with J gene TRBJ2-1; D is unclear. Trimming removed 5 bases from V and 0 bases from J, with 14 bases in between. The CDR3 contains 16 residues. The germline CDR1 and CDR2 sequences are KGHSH and LQKENI. CDR3 region: CASSRETVSSYNEQFF. CDR3 bases: TGTGCCAGCTCAAGAGAGACGGTCAGCTCCTACAATGAGCAGTTCTTC.

V gene TRBV28 combines with J gene TRBJ2-1, with D hard to call. CDR3 length: 12 amino acids. V lost 3 bases, J lost 7 bases, and 7 bases lay in between. Germline CDR1 is MDHEN and CDR2 is SYDVKM. The CDR3 bases are TGTGCCAGCAGTTTTGGCTGGAATGAGCAGTTCTTC. Protein sequence: CASSFGWNEQFF.

V usage is TRBV5-6 and J usage is TRBJ1-5, with D perhaps matching TRBD1 (5 bases). Trimming took off 0 bases at V and 3 bases at J, with 10 bases between the two ends. This CDR3 has 15 amino acids. Germline V gene lookup returns CDR1 SGHDT and CDR2 YYEEEE. CDR3 amino acids: CASSLAGAYNQPQHF. The CDR3 region has the DNA TGTGCCAGCAGCTTGGCTGGGGCCTACAATCAGCCCCAGCATTTT.

In nucleotides, the CDR3 is TGTGCCAGCTCACCAGCCCGGACCTCCAATCAGCCCCAGCATTTT. Translation: CASSPARTSNQPQHF. V gene TRBV18 combines with J gene TRBJ1-5; the D is unclear. The CDR3 runs 15 residues. The V gene lost 2 bases and the J gene lost 3 bases, with 11 bases spanning the gap. Germline lookup yields CDR1 KGHSH and CDR2 LQKENI.

This clone was seen only once. The chain carries TRBV2 and TRBJ2-2; D call uncertain. Germline loops: CDR1 SNHLY, CDR2 FYNNEI. Between the trimmed V and J ends, which lost 5 bases and 5 bases, there was a span of 3 bases. The CDR3 covers 11 residues. CDR3 amino acids: CASSFTGELFF. CDR3 DNA: TGTGCCAGCAGTTTTACCGGGGAGCTGTTTTTT.

The rearrangement links TRBV6-6 to TRBJ2-7, with D uncertain. The CDR3 sequence is 12 residues long. V was shortened by 6 bases and J by 9 bases, with 15 bases between the two germline ends. The germline V gene has CDR1 MNHNY and CDR2 SVGAGI (reference sequence). The CDR3 nucleotides read TGTGCCAGCAGGGGTGGAGCGACGCGGCAGTACTTC. This encodes CASRGGATRQYF.

The chain uses TRBV2 and TRBJ2-7; 10 bases match TRBD2. The CDR3 consists of 18 residues. J gave up 2 bases and V 4 bases, and 14 bases lay outside the gene matches. Germline V gene lookup returns CDR1 SNHLY and CDR2 FYNNEI. In nucleotides, the CDR3 is TGTGCCAGCAGTGGCGTCAGTAGCGGGGGGAAAAATGCCTACGAGCAGTACTTC. It translates to CASSGVSSGGKNAYEQYF.

V usage is TRBV2 and J usage is TRBJ2-7, with D unresolved. Per germline, CDR1 SNHLY and CDR2 FYNNEI. Between the trimmed V and J ends, which lost 3 bases and 0 bases, there was a span of 3 bases. The CDR3 sequence is 12 residues long. CDR3 nucleotide sequence: TGTGCCAGCAGTGACGACTCCTACGAGCAGTACTTC. This gives the protein CASSDDSYEQYF. Variable domain in full (rest from reference TRBV2 and TRBJ2-7): EPEVTQTPSHQVTQMGQEVILRCVPISNHLYFYWYRQILGQKVEFLVSFYNNEISEKSEIFDDQFSVERPDGSNFTLKIRSTKLEDSAMYFCASSDDSYEQYFGPGTRLTVT.

V gene TRBV11-2 combines with J gene TRBJ2-7; D call uncertain. V was trimmed by 5 bases and J by 5 bases, leaving 31 bases between them. The CDR3 is 19 residues long. Germline V lookup: CDR1 SGHAT, CDR2 FQNNGV. The CDR3 region has the DNA TGTGCCAGCAGCCAATACTCCTATTTACGTAAGGCGTCAAGGAACGAGCAGTACTTC. Amino acid sequence: CASSQYSYLRKASRNEQYF.

There are a few counts of this clone. The genes are TRBV12-1 and TRBJ2-1; TRBD2 was called by the table and not checked on the DNA. TRBV12-1 is termed a pseudogene. The CDR3 has 16 amino acids. The CDR3 protein is CASSFLSSGRLNEQFF. CDR3 nucleotide sequence: TGTGCCAGCAGCTTTTTGTCTAGCGGGAGGCTTAATGAGCAGTTCTTC.

This rearrangement joins TRBV10-3 to TRBJ2-2; D remains unclear. The CDR3 consists of 12 residues. V was clipped by 6 bases and J by 1 base, with 3 bases between them. The germline V gene has CDR1 ENHRY and CDR2 SYGVKD. Here the CDR3 DNA reads TGTGCCATCAGAGGGAACACCGGGGAGCTGTTTTTT. This codes for CAIRGNTGELFF.

The chain recombines TRBV28 with TRBJ2-2; 10 positions agree with TRBD2. This CDR3 is built from 16 residues. Germline V gene sequence: CDR1 MDHEN, CDR2 SYDVKM. J lost 4 bases, V lost 8 bases, and 10 bases had no gene match. The CDR3 protein is CASWKREGLSTGELFF. The DNA of the CDR3 is TGTGCCAGCTGGAAGCGGGAGGGCCTGAGCACCGGGGAGCTGTTTTTT.

The chain is built from TRBV10-1 and TRBJ2-5; 7 bases match TRBD1. The CDR3 runs 17 residues. Germline values: CDR1 WNHNN, CDR2 SYGVQD (reference sequence). V was pared by 6 bases and J by 0 bases, with 13 bases of the junction left unmatched. CDR3: CASSPTRDSRNQETQYF. CDR3 in DNA: TGCGCCAGCAGCCCCACCCGGGACAGCCGGAACCAAGAGACCCAGTACTTC.

This chain links TRBV28 with TRBJ2-1, with 11 positions matching TRBD2. The CDR3 length is 16 residues. Germline V gene lookup returns CDR1 MDHEN and CDR2 SYDVKM. J was trimmed by 10 bases and V by 6 bases; bases with no gene match: 14. CDR3 sequence reads: CASSPLAGGHNSEQFF. DNA for the CDR3: TGTGCCAGCAGCCCGTTAGCGGGAGGGCACAATAGCGAGCAGTTCTTC.

V gene TRBV7-9 combines with J gene TRBJ1-1; TRBD1 aligns across 7 bases. The germline CDR1 and CDR2 sequences are SEHNR and FQNEAQ (reference sequence). The V gene end was trimmed by 1 base and the J gene end by 0 bases; junction bases not matched to a gene: 2. This CDR3 region has 15 residues. The CDR3 DNA reads TGTGCCAGCAGCTTAGGGGACAGCATGAACACTGAAGCTTTCTTT. The encoded protein is CASSLGDSMNTEAFF.